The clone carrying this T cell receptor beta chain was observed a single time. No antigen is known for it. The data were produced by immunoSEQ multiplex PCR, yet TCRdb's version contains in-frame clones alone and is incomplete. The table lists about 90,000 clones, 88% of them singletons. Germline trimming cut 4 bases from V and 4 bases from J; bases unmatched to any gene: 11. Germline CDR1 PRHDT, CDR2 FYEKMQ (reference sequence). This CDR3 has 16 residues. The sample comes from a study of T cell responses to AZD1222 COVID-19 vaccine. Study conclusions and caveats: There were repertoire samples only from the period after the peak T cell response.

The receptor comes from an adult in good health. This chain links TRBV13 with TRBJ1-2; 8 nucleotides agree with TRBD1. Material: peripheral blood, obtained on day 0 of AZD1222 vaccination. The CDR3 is CASSSDRVKIAYGYTF. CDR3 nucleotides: TGTGCCAGCAGCTCGGACAGGGTTAAGATCGCCTATGGCTACACCTTC.